This entry lists 18 T cell receptor beta chains sequenced from one sample in a study of blood T cell repertoires in COVID-19. The assay was immunoSEQ multiplex PCR, and TCRdb's table has in-frame clones only and misses some. This repertoire shows about 260,000 clones, around four fifths found once; its top ten account for over 4%. Sequencing used PBMCs or T cells enriched from blood (not recorded which). The source of these receptors is a man under 40 with acute COVID-19.

V and J are TRBV11-2 and TRBJ2-7; 9 bases agree with TRBD1. The J segment lost 2 bases and the V segment lost 2 bases, leaving 1 base of the junction unmatched. CDR1 and CDR2 (germline): SGHAT, FQNNGV. The CDR3 consists of 14 residues. Here the CDR3 DNA reads TGTGCCAGCAGCTTAAGACAGGGGGCCTACGAGCAGTACGTC. Translating gives CASSLRQGAYEQYV.

The rearrangement joins TRBV19 to TRBJ2-6, with TRBD1 identical over 9 bases. J lost 4 bases, V lost 7 bases, and 11 bases had no gene match. This CDR3 has 17 amino acids. In germline, CDR1 is LNHDA, CDR2 SQIVND (reference sequence). CDR3 region: CASTGDRDASGANVLTF. The CDR3 DNA reads as TGTGCCAGTACCGGGGACAGGGATGCTTCGGGGGCCAACGTCCTGACTTTC.

This clone was detected only once. The genes are TRBV5-6 and TRBJ1-3; D is unclear. The length of the CDR3 is 17 residues. V was cut by 1 base and J by 0 bases, with 14 bases left in between. Germline lookup yields CDR1 SGHDT and CDR2 YYEEEE. CDR3 region: CASSLKSGGSSGNTIYF. The CDR3 nucleotides are TGTGCCAGCAGCTTGAAGTCCGGCGGCAGCTCTGGAAACACCATATATTTT.

The chain links TRBV10-1 to TRBJ2-3; 7 bases align to TRBD1. Germline V gene lookup returns CDR1 WNHNN and CDR2 SYGVQD (reference sequence). The V gene end was trimmed by 3 bases and the J gene end by 4 bases; junction bases not matched to a gene: 4. The CDR3 runs to 14 residues. The CDR3 loop reads CASSEYRGADTQYF. Here the CDR3 DNA reads TGCGCCAGCAGTGAATACAGGGGCGCAGATACGCAGTATTTT.

The genes are TRBV6-1 and TRBJ1-1, with D possibly TRBD1 on 6 matching bases. Trimming removed 2 bases at V and 9 bases at J, with 19 bases between. Germline CDR1 and CDR2: MNHNS and SASEGT. The CDR3 extends over 15 amino acids. CDR3 protein: CASSEYGSDRNQAFF. Here the CDR3 DNA reads TGTGCCAGCAGTGAATATGGAAGCGACAGGAATCAAGCTTTCTTT.

J is TRBJ2-2 and V is TRBV5-4, with D possibly being TRBD2 (6 bases). Germline assignment: CDR1 SGHNT and CDR2 YYREEE (reference sequence). Trimming took 4 bases from V and 3 from J, leaving 13 bases between them. The CDR3 spans 15 residues. As DNA, the CDR3 is TGTGCCAGCAGCCGGGACGGGGGTTACACCGGGGAGCTGTTTTTT. This codes for CASSRDGGYTGELFF. Full variable domain (rest looked up from reference TRBV5-4 and TRBJ2-2): ETGVTQSPTHLIKTRGQQVTLRCSSQSGHNTVSWYQQALGQGPQFIFQYYREEENGRGNFPPRFSGLQFPNYSSELNVNALELDDSALYLCASSRDGGYTGELFFGEGSRLTVL.

The chain joins TRBV18 to TRBJ1-2; 7 bases fit TRBD1. CDR1 KGHSH and CDR2 LQKENI come from the germline V gene. The CDR3 spans 15 residues. Trimming removed 3 bases from V and 4 bases from J; junction bases left unmatched: 8. The CDR3: CASSPRDRPLYGYTF. The CDR3 coding sequence is TGTGCCAGCTCACCCCGGGACAGACCCCTCTATGGCTACACCTTC.

V gene TRBV18 combines with J gene TRBJ1-2, with 7 positions matching TRBD1. Trimming at V came to 3 bases and at J to 5 bases, leaving 6 bases not matched to a gene. This CDR3 is 14 amino acids long. Per the germline V gene, CDR1 is KGHSH and CDR2 is LQKENI. The CDR3 DNA reads TGTGCCAGCTCACCTTTCAGGGGGTGGTATGGCTACACCTTC. Amino acid sequence: CASSPFRGWYGYTF.

The V and J genes are TRBV2 and TRBJ2-3; TRBD2 matches at 10 bases. The CDR3 consists of 16 residues. CDR1 is SNHLY and CDR2 is FYNNEI in the germline V gene. V lost 7 bases and J lost 4; bases outside the gene matches: 11. In nucleotides, the CDR3 is TGTGCCAGCATCCCCGGACTAGCGGTTAAACCAGATACGCAGTATTTT. This gives the protein CASIPGLAVKPDTQYF.

This clone was detected only a few times. The rearrangement uses TRBV7-2 and TRBJ1-2; 8 bases align to TRBD1. This CDR3 contains 15 residues. V was pared by 4 bases and J by 6 bases, with 10 bases of the junction left unmatched. The germline V gene encodes CDR1 SGHTA and CDR2 FQGNSA. This chain's CDR3 is CASSYGIGQGDGYTF. The DNA of the CDR3 is TGTGCCAGCAGCTACGGAATAGGACAGGGTGATGGCTACACCTTC.

V is TRBV28 and J is TRBJ2-7, with D hard to call. V lost 4 bases and J lost 4, with 8 bases in between. The CDR3 has 12 amino acids. Per the germline V gene, CDR1 is MDHEN and CDR2 is SYDVKM. CDR3 DNA sequence: TGTGCCAGCAGTTCCACCTATTACGAGCAGTACGTC. Translated, it gives CASSSTYYEQYV.

This chain links TRBV2 with TRBJ1-1; 9 nucleotides align to TRBD1. CDR1 SNHLY and CDR2 FYNNEI come from the germline V gene. This CDR3 is 15 amino acids long. J was trimmed by 1 base and V by 6 bases; bases with no gene match: 6. Here the CDR3 reads CASSVPGQGNTEAFF. CDR3 bases: TGTGCCAGCAGCGTCCCGGGACAGGGGAACACTGAAGCTTTCTTT.

This clone showed up just once. The chain is built from TRBV11-3 and TRBJ1-2; D gene unclear. The CDR3 extends over 12 amino acids. CDR1 is SGHNT and CDR2 is YENEEA in the germline V gene. Trimming stripped 8 bases from V and 8 bases from J, with 15 bases between. The CDR3 coding sequence is TGTGCCAGCGGTTCGAATCGCGGAGGCTACACCTTC. Protein product: CASGSNRGGYTF.

This chain joins TRBV25-1 and TRBJ1-1; tentatively, D is TRBD1 (5 bases). Trimming took 1 base from V and 11 from J, leaving 14 bases between them. Looked up from germline, CDR1 is MGHDK and CDR2 is SYGVNS. The CDR3 runs 13 residues. This chain's CDR3 is CASSEFGGPGAFF. As DNA, the CDR3 is TGTGCCAGCAGTGAATTCGGGGGACCGGGGGCTTTCTTT.

V gene TRBV5-5 combines with J gene TRBJ2-2; D may be TRBD2 (5 bases). Looked up from germline, CDR1 is SGHKS and CDR2 is YYEKEE (reference sequence). The V gene lost 0 bases and the J gene lost 4 bases, with 7 bases spanning the gap. This CDR3 is built from 14 residues. The CDR3 loop is CASSLVAGTGELFF. The CDR3 nucleotides read TGTGCCAGCAGCTTGGTTGCGGGCACCGGGGAGCTGTTTTTT.

This clone was picked up a small number of times. The chain uses TRBV20-1 and TRBJ1-1; tentative D call: TRBD1 (6 bases). The CDR3 consists of 11 residues. Looked up from germline, CDR1 is DFQATT and CDR2 is SNEGSKA (reference sequence). The V end was cut by 6 bases, the J end by 5 bases, with 10 bases between. This CDR3 reads CSAPGDTEAFF. The CDR3 coding sequence is TGCAGTGCCCCAGGGGATACTGAAGCTTTCTTT.

J is TRBJ1-1 and V is TRBV19, with D perhaps TRBD1 (6 bases). Trimming removed 6 bases at V and 1 base at J, with 15 bases between. This CDR3 has 15 residues. Germline-derived CDR1 and CDR2 are LNHDA and SQIVND (reference sequence). CDR3 bases: TGTGCCAGTAGCAGACAAGGGACAAAGAACACTGAAGCTTTCTTT. Its translation: CASSRQGTKNTEAFF.

This chain connects TRBV6-1 to TRBJ2-2; 11 positions agree with TRBD2. V dropped 2 bases and J dropped 7; count of bases not matched to a gene: 6. Germline lookup yields CDR1 MNHNS and CDR2 SASEGT. The CDR3 spans 16 residues. The CDR3 region has the DNA TGTGCCAGCAGTGAACATAGCGGGGGGGCAGTCGGGGAGCTGTTTTTT. Its protein product is CASSEHSGGAVGELFF.